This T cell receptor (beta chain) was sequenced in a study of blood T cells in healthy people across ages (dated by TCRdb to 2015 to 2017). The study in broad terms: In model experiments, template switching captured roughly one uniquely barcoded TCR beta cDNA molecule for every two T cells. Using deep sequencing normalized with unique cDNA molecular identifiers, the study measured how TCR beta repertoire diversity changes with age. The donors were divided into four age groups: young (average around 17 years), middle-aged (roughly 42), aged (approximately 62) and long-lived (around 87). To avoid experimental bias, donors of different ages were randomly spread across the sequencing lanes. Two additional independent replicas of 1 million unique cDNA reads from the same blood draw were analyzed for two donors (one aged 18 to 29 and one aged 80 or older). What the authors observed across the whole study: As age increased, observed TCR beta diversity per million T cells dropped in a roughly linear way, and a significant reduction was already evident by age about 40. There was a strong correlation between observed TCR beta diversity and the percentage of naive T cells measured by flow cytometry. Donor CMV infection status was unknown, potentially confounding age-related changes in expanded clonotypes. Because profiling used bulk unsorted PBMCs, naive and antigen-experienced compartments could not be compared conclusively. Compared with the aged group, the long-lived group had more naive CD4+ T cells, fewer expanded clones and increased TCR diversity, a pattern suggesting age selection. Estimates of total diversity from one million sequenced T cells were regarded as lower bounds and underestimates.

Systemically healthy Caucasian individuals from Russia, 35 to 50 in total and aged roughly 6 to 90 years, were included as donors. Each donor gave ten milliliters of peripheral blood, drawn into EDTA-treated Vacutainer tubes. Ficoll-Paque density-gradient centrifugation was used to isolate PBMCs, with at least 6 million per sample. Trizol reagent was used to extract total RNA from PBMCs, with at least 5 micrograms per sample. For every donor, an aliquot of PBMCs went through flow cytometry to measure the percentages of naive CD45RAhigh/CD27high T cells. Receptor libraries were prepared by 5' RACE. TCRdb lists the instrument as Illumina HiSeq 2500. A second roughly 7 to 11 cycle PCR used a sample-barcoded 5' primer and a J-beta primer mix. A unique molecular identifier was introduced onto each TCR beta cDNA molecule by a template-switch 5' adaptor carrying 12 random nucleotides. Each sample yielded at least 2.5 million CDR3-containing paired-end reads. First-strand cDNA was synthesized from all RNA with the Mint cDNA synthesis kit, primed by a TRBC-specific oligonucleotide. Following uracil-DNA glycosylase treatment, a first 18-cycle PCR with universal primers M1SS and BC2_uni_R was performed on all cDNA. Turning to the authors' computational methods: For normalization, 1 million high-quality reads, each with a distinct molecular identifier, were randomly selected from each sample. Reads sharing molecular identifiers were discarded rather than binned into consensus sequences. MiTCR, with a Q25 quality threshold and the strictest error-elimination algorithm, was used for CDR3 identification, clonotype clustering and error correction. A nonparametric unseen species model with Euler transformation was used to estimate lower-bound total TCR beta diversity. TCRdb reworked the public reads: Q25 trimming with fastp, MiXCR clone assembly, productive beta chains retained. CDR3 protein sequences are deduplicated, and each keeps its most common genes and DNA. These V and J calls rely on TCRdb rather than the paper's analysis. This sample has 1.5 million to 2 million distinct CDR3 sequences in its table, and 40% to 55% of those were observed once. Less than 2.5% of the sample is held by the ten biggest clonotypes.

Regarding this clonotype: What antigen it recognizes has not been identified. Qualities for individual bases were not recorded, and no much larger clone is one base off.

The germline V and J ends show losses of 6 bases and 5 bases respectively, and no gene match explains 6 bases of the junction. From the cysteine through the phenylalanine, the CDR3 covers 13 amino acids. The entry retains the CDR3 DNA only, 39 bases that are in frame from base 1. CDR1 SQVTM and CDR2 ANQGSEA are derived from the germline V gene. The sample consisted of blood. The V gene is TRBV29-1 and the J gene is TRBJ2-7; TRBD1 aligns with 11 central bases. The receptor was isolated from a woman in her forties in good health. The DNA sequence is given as TGCAGCGTAGGACAGGGGGCTGCCGACGAGCAGTACTTC. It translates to CSVGQGAADEQYF.